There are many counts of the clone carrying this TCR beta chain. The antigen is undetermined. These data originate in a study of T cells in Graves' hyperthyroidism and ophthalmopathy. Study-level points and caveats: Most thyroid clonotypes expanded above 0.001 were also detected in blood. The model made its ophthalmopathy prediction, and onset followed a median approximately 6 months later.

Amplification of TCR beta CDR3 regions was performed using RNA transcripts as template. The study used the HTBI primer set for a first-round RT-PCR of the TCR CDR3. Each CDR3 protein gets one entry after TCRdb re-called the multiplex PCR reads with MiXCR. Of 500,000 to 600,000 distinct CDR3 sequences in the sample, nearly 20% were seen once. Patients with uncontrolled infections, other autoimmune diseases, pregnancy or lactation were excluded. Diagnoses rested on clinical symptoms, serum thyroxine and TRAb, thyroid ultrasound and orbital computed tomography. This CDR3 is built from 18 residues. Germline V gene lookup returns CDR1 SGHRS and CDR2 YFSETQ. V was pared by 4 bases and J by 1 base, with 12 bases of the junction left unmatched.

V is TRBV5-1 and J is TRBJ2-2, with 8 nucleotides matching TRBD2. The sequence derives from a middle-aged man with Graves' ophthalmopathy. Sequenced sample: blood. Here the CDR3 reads CASSRGILAGLNTGELFF. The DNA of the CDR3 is TGCGCCAGCAGCCGGGGAATTTTAGCGGGGTTGAACACCGGGGAGCTGTTTTTT.